The TCR beta chain described here comes from a study of T cells in Graves' hyperthyroidism and ophthalmopathy. This clonotype was observed at least ten times. No antigen is known for it. The germline gives CDR1 DFQATT, CDR2 SNEGSKA (reference sequence). The CDR3 extends over 17 amino acids. V was clipped by 0 bases and J by 2 bases; unmatched bases: 11. Amplification of TCR beta CDR3 regions used RNA as the template. The primer set for the first-round RT-PCR of the TCR CDR3 was HTBI. From the multiplex PCR reads, TCRdb called clonotypes with MiXCR, one entry per CDR3 protein. Among hundreds of thousands of distinct CDR3 sequences listed, around 13% were seen once. Findings and limits, study-wide: Most clonotypes expanded in the thyroid (above 0.001) were also present in blood.

The V and J genes are TRBV20-1 and TRBJ2-7, with 9 bases lining up with TRBD1. Material: blood. The clonotype was recovered from a woman aged 45 to 65 with Graves' ophthalmopathy. CDR3 protein: CSARELHGQGSAYEQYF. The CDR3 coding sequence is TGCAGTGCTAGAGAGCTCCACGGACAGGGGTCGGCCTACGAGCAGTACTTC.